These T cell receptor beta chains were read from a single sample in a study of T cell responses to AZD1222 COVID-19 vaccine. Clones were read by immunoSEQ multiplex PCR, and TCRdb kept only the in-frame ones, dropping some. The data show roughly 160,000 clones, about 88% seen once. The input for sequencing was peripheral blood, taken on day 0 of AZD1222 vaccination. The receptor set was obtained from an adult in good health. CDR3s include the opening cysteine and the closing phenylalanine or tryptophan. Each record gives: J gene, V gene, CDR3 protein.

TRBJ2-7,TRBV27,CASSLGTGALSEQYF
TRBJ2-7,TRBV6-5,CASRREKTVTYEQYF
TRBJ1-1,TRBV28,CASSRTTGEAFF
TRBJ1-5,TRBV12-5,CASGLAHRDSYSNQPQHF
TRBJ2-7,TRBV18,CASSQGQSYEQYF
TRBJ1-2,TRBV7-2,CASSLGQGLGYGYTF
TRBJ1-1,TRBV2,CASSPRPPGRTEAFF
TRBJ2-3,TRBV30,CAWGGDRRDHTQYF
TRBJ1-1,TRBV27,CASRYSPGLNTEAFF
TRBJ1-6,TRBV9,CASSVGPGAGNSPLHF
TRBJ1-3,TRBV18,CASSWDTSSGNTIYF
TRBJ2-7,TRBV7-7,CASSFRDGATYEQYF
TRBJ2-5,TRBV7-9,CASSLTFGTSGRGETQYF
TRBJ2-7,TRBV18,CASSPGSGTGGLEQYF
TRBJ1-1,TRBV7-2,CASSLARTGPNTEAFF
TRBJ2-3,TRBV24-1,CATSDLYGRGGEDTQYF
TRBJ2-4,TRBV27,CASKSTGGRNIQYF
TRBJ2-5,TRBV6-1,CASGEAGWATQYF
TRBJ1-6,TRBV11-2,CASSLLQGGLNSPLHF
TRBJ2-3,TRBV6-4,CASSTLPGGTDTQYF
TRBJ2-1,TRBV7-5,CVRSLAGVARVRDEQFF
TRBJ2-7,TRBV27,CASSSRTSAAYEQYF
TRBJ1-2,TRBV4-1,CASSQDDGRMGGGYYGYTF
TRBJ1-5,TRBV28,CASSSGGGRQPQHF
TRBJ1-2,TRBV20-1,CSASLKDRGHYYGYTF
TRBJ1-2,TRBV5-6,CASIRQEAGLNGYTF
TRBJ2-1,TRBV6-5,CASGPGTGGVNEQFF
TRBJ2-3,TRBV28,CASIRGGLLDTQYF
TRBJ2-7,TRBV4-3,CASSQTALLAETYEQYF
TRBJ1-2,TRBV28,CASSSGQTDGYTF
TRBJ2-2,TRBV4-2,CASSQDVSGGSNTGELFF
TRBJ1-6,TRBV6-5,CASRSSPSPLHF
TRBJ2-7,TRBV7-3,CASSLIGPRGEQYF
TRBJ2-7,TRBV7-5,CAQSKESASYEQYF
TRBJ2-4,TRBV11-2,CASSLAGSKNIQYF
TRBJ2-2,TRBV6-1,CASSDTNTGELFF
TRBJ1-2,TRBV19,CASSSSGTVPGYTF
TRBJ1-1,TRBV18,CASSPRLDDRGTFF
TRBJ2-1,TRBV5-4,CASSLESSGSSYNEQFF
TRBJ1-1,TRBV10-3,CATIEPQGSTEAFF
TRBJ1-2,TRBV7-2,CARRTVYGYTF
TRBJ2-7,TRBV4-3,CASSQDPGAYEQYF
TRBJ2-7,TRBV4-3,CASSQESVPSSYEQYF